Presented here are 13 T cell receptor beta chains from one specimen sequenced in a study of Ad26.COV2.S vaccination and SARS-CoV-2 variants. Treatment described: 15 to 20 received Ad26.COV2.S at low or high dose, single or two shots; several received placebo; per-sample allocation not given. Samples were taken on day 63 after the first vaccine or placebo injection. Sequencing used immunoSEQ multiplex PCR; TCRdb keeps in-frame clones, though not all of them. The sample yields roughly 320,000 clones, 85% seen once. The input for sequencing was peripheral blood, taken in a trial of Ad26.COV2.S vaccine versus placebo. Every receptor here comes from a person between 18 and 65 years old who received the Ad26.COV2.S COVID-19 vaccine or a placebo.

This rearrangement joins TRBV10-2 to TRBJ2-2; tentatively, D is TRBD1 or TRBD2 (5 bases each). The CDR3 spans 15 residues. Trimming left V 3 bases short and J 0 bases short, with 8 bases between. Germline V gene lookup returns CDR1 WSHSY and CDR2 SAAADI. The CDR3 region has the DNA TGCGCCAGCAGTGATGGGGGTTCGAACACCGGGGAGCTGTTTTTT. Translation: CASSDGGSNTGELFF.

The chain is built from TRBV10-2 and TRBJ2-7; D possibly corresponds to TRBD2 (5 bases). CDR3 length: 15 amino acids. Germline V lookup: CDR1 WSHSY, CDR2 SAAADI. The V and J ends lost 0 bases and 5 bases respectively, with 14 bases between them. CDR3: CASSESVGGLDEQYF. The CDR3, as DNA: TGCGCCAGCAGTGAGTCTGTGGGCGGGTTAGACGAGCAGTACTTC.

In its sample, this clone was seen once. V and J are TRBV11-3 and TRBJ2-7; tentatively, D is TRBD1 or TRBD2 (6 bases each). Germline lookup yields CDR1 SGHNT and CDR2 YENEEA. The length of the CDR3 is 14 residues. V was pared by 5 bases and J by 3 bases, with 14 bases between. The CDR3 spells CASSPGAGSYEQYF. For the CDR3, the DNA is TGTGCCAGCAGCCCAGGGGCCGGGAGCTACGAGCAGTACTTC.

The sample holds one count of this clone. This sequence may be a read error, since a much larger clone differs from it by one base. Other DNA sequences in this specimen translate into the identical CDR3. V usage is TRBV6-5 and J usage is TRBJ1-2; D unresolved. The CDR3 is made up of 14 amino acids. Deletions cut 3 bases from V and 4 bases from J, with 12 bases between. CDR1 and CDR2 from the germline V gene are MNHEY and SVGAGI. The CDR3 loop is CASSYSITVYGYTF. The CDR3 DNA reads TGTGCCAGCAGTTATTCGATAACAGTCTATGGCTACACCTTC.

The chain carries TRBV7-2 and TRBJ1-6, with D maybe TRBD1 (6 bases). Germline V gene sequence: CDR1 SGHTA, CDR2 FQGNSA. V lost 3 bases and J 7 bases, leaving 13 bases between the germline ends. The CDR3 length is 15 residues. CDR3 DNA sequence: TGTGCCAGCAGCTTGTACAGGGACGGGAATTCACCCCTCCACTTT. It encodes CASSLYRDGNSPLHF. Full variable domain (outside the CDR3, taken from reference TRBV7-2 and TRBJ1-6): GAGVSQSPSNKVTEKGKDVELRCDPISGHTALYWYRQSLGQGLEFLIYFQGNSAPDKSGLPSDRFSAERTGGSVSTLTIQRTQQEDSAVYLCASSLYRDGNSPLHFGNGTRLTVT.

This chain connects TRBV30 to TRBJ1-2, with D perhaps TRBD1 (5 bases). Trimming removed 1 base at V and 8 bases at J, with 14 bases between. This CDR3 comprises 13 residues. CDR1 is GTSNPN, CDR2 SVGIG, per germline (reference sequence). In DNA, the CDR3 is TGTGCCTGGAGTGCAAGTGGGGCGAGGGGCTACACCTTC. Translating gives CAWSASGARGYTF.

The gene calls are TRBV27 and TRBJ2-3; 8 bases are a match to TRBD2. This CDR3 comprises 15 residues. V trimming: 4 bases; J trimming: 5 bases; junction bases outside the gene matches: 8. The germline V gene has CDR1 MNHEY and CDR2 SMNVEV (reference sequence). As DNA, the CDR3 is TGTGCCAGCAGTTCGGTCGGGGGGGCAAAAGATACGCAGTATTTT. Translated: CASSSVGGAKDTQYF.

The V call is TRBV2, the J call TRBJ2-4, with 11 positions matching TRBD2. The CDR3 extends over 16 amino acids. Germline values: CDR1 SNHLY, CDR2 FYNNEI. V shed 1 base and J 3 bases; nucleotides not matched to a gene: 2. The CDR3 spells CASSEVLAGGKNIQYF. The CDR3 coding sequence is TGTGCCAGCAGTGAAGTCCTAGCGGGGGGCAAAAACATTCAGTACTTC. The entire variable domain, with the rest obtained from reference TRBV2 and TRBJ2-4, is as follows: EPEVTQTPSHQVTQMGQEVILRCVPISNHLYFYWYRQILGQKVEFLVSFYNNEISEKSEIFDDQFSVERPDGSNFTLKIRSTKLEDSAMYFCASSEVLAGGKNIQYFGAGTRLSVL.

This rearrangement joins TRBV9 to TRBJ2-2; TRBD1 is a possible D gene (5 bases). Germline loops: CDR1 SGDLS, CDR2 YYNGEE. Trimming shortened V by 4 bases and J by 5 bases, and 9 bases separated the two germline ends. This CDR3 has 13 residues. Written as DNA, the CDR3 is TGTGCCAGCAGCATTCGACAGACCGGGGAGCTGTTTTTT. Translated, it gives CASSIRQTGELFF.

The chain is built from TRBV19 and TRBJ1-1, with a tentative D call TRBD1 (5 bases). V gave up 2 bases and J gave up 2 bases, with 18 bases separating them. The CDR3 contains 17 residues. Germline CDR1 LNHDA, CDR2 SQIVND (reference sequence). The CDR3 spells CASSISLGQGRNTEAFF. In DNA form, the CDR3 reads TGTGCCAGTAGTATAAGTCTCGGGCAGGGAAGAAACACTGAAGCTTTCTTT.

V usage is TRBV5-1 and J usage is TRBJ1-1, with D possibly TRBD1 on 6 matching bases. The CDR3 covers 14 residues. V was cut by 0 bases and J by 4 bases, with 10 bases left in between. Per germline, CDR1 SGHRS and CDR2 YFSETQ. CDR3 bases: TGCGCCAGCAGCTTGGGACAGGTCGGCACTGAAGCTTTCTTT. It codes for CASSLGQVGTEAFF. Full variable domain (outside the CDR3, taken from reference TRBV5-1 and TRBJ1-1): KAGVTQTPRYLIKTRGQQVTLSCSPISGHRSVSWYQQTPGQGLQFLFEYFSETQRNKGNFPGRFSGRQFSNSRSEMNVSTLELGDSALYLCASSLGQVGTEAFFGQGTRLTVV.

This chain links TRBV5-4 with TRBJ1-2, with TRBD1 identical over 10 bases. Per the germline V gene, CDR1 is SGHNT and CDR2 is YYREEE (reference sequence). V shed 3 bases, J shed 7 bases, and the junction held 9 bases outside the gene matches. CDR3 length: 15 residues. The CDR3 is CASSYPGQGMGGYTF. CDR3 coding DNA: TGTGCCAGCAGCTACCCGGGACAGGGGATGGGTGGCTACACCTTC.

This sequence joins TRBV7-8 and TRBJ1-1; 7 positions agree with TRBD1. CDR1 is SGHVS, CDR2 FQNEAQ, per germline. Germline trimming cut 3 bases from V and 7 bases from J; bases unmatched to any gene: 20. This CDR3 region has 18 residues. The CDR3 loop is CASSFLRDSGTESYEAFF. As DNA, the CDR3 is TGTGCCAGCAGCTTCCTCCGGGACAGCGGTACCGAGAGTTATGAAGCTTTCTTT.